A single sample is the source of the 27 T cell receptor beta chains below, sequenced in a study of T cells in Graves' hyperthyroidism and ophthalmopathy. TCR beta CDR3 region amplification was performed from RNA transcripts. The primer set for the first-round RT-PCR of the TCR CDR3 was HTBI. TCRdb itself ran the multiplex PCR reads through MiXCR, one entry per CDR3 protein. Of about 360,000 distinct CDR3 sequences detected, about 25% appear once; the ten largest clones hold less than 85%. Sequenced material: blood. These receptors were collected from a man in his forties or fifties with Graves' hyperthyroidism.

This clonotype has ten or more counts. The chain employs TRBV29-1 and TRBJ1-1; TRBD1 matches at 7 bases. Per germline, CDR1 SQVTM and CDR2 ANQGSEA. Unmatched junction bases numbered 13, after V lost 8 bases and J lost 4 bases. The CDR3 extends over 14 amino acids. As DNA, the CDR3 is TGCAGCTCGGGACAGAGGGTTGGGGGCACTGAAGCTTTCTTT. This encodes CSSGQRVGGTEAFF.

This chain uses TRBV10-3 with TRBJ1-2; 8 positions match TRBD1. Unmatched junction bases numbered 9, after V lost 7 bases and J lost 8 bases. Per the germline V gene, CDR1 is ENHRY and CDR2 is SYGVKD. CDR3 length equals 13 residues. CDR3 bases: TGTGCCATCAACTCAGGGGGCGCTTTAGGCTACACCTTC. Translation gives CAINSGGALGYTF.

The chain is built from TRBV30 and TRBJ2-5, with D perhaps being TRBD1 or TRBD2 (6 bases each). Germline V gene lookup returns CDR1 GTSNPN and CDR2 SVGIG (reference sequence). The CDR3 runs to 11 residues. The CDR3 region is CAGGRGETQYF. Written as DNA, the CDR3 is TGTGCTGGGGGCCGGGGGGAGACCCAGTACTTC.

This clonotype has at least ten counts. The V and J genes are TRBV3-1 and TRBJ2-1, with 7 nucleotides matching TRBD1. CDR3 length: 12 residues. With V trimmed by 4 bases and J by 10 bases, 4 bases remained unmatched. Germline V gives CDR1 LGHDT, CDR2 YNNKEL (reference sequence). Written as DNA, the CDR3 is TGTGCCAGCAGCCGCTGGGACAGAGAGCAGTTCTTC. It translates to CASSRWDREQFF.

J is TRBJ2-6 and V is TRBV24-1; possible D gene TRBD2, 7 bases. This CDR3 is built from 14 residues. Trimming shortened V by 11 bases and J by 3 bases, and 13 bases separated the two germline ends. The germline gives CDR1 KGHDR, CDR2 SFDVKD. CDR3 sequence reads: CAIQGGGGANVLTF. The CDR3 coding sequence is TGTGCCATCCAAGGGGGGGGTGGGGCCAACGTCCTGACTTTC.

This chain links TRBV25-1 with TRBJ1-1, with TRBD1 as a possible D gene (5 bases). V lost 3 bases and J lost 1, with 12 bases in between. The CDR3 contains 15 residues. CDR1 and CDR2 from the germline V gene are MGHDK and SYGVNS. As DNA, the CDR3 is TGTGCCAGCAGTGACGCAGGGAAGGGGAACACTGAAGCTTTCTTT. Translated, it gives CASSDAGKGNTEAFF.

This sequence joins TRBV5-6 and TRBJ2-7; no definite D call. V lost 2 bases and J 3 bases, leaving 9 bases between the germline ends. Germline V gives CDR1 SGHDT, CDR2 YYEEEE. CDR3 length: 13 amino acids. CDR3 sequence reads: CASSFLHGYEQYF. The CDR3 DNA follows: TGTGCCAGCAGCTTTCTTCACGGCTACGAGCAGTACTTC. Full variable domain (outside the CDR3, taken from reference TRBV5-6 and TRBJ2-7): DAGVTQSPTHLIKTRGQQVTLRCSPKSGHDTVSWYQQALGQGPQFIFQYYEEEERQRGNFPDRFSGHQFPNYSSELNVNALLLGDSALYLCASSFLHGYEQYFGPGTRLTVT.

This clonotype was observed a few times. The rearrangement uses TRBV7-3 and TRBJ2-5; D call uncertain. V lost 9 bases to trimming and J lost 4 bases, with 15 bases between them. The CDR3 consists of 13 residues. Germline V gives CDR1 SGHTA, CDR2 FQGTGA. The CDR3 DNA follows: TGTGCCAGTAGTCCGAACTTTCGAGAGACCCAGTACTTC. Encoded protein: CASSPNFRETQYF. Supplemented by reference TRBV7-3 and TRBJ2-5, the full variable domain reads GAGVSQTPSNKVTEKGKYVELRCDPISGHTALYWYRQSLGQGPEFLIYFQGTGAADDSGLPNDRFFAVRPEGSVSTLKIQRTERGDSAVYLCASSPNFRETQYFGPGTRLLVL.

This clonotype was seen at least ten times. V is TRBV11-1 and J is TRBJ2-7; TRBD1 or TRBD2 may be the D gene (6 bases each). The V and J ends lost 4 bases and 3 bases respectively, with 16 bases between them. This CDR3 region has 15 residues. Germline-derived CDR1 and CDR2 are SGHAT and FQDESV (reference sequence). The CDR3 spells CASSSAPRDNYEQYF. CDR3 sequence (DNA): TGTGCCAGCAGCTCCGCTCCGCGGGACAACTACGAGCAGTACTTC.

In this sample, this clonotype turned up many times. CDR3: CASSEGRPLNTEAFF. DNA for the CDR3: TGTGCCAGCAGTGAAGGGCGTCCGCTGAACACTGAAGCTTTCTTT. V gene TRBV6-1 combines with J gene TRBJ1-1, with unresolved D. The CDR3 has 15 residues. Trimming took 1 base from V and 0 from J, leaving 9 bases between them. CDR1 and CDR2 (germline): MNHNS, SASEGT.

Here the CDR3 reads CASSQAGGLGGQTYEQYF. The CDR3 nucleotides read TGTGCCAGCAGCCAAGCGGGGGGTCTGGGCGGCCAAACCTACGAGCAGTACTTC. V and J are TRBV3-1 and TRBJ2-7; 7 bases agree with TRBD2. Trimming took 1 base from V and 2 from J; bases not matched to a gene: 14. The germline CDR1 and CDR2 sequences are LGHDT and YNNKEL (reference sequence). This CDR3 comprises 18 residues.

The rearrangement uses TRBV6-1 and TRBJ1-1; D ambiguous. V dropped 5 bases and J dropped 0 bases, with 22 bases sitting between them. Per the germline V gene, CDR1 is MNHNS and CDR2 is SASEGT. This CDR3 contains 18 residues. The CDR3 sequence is CASSLTLLPTLLNTEAFF. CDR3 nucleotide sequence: TGTGCCAGCAGTCTGACGCTTCTCCCCACTCTTTTGAACACTGAAGCTTTCTTT.

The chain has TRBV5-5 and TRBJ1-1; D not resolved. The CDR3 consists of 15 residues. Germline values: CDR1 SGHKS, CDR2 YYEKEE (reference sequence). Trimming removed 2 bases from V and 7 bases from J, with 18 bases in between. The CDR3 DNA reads TGTGCCAGCAGCTTTGTCACTCCTAGGCAGAATGAAGCTTTCTTT. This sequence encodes CASSFVTPRQNEAFF.

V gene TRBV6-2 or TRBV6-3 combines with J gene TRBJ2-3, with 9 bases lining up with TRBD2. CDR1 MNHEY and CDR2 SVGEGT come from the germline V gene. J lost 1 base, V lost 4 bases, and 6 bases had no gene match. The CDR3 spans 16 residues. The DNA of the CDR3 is TGTGCCAGCAGTTTCCCTGCGGGGGGGGGCACAGATACGCAGTATTTT. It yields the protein CASSFPAGGGTDTQYF.

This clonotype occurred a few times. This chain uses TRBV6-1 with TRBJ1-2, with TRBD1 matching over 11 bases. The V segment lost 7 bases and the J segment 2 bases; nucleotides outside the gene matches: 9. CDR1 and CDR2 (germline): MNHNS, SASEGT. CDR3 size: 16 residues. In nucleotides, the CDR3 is TGTGCCAGCACCGTACTTCGGACAGGGGGCAACTATGGCTACACCTTC. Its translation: CASTVLRTGGNYGYTF.

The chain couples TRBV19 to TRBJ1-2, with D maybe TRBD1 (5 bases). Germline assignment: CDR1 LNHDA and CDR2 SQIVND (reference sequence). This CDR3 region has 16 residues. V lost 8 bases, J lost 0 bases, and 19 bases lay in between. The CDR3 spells CASLPLAGTSNYGYTF. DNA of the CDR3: TGTGCCAGTCTCCCCCTCGCAGGGACCTCTAACTATGGCTACACCTTC. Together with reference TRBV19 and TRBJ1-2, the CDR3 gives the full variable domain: DGGITQSPKYLFRKEGQNVTLSCEQNLNHDAMYWYRQDPGQGLRLIYYSQIVNDFQKGDIAEGYSVSREKKESFPLTVTSAQKNPTAFYLCASLPLAGTSNYGYTFGSGTRLTVV.

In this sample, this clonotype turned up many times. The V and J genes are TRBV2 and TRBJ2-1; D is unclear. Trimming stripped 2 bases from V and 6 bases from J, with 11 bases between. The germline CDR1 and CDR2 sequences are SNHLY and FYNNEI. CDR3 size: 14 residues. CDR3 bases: TGTGCCAGCAGTGAACGAAGGTGGGCCAATGAGCAGTTCTTC. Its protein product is CASSERRWANEQFF.

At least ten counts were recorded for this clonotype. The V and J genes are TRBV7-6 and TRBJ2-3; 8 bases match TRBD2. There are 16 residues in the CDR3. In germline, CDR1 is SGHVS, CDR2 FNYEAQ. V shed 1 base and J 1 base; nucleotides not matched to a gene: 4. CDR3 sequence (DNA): TGTGCCAGCAGCTTAGGGGCAGCGGGAGGCACAGATACGCAGTATTTT. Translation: CASSLGAAGGTDTQYF.

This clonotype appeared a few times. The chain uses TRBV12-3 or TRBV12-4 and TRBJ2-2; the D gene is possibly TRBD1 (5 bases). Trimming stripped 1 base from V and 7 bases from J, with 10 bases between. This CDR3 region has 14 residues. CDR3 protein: CASSLVRADGELFF. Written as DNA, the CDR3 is TGTGCCAGCAGTTTAGTCAGGGCGGACGGGGAGCTGTTTTTT.

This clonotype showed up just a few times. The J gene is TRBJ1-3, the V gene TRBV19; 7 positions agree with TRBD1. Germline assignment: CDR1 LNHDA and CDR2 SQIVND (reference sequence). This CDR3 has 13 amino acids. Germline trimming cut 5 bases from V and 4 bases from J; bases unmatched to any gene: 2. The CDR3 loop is CASSPGQGNTIYF. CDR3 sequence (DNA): TGTGCCAGTAGTCCGGGACAGGGAAACACCATATATTTT.

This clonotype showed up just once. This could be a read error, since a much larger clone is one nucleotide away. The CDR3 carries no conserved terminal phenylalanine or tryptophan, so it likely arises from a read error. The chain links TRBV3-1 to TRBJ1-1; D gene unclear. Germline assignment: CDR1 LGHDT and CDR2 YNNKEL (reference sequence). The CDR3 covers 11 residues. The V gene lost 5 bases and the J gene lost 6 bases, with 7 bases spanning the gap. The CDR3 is CASSLMAEAFL. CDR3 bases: TGTGCCAGCAGCTTAATGGCTGAAGCTTTCCTT.

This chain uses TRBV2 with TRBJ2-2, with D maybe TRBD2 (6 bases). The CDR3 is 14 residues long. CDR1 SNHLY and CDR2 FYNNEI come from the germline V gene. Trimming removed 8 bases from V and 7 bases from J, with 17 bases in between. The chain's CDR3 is CASGRDRGYGELFF. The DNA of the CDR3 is TGTGCCAGCGGGCGGGACCGAGGATACGGGGAGCTGTTTTTT.

The CDR3: CASNHRENQPQHF. The CDR3 coding sequence is TGTGCCAGCAACCACAGGGAGAATCAGCCCCAGCATTTT. This chain connects TRBV6-1 to TRBJ1-5; possible D gene TRBD1, 6 bases. The V end was cut by 7 bases, the J end by 4 bases, with 11 bases between. This CDR3 has 13 residues. The germline V gene encodes CDR1 MNHNS and CDR2 SASEGT.

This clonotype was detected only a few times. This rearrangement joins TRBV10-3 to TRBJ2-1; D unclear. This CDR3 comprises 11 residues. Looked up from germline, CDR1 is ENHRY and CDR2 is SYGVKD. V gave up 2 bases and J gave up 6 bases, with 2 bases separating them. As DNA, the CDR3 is TGTGCCATCAGTGAGCGCAATGAGCAGTTCTTC. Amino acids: CAISERNEQFF.

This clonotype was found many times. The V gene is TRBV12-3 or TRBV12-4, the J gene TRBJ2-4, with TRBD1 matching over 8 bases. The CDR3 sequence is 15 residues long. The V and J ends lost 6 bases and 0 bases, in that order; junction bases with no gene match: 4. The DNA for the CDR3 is TGTGCCAGCAGCTATACAGGGGGAGCCAAAAACATTCAGTACTTC. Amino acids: CASSYTGGAKNIQYF.

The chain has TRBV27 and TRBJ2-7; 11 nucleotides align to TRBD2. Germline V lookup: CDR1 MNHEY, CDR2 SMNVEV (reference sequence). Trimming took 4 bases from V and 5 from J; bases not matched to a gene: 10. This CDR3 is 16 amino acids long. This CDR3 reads CASSSRLAGPMNEQYF. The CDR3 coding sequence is TGTGCCAGCAGTTCCAGACTAGCGGGGCCAATGAACGAGCAGTACTTC.

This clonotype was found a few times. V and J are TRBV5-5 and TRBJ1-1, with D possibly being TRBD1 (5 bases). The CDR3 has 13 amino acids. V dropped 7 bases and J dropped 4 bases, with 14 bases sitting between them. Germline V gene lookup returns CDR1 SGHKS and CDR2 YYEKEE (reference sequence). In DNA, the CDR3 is TGTGCCAGCTCCCCGGCAGGGATCACTGAAGCTTTCTTT. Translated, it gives CASSPAGITEAFF.